The 24 T cell receptor beta chains reported below all come from one sample, sequenced in a study of blood T cell repertoires in COVID-19. This table comes from immunoSEQ multiplex PCR, and its TCRdb copy is limited to in-frame clones, with some not included. The table lists about 200,000 clones, 89% of them singletons. The specimen sequenced was PBMCs or T cells enriched from blood (not recorded which). The source of these receptors is a woman aged 25 to 39 with acute COVID-19.

This clone was counted a few times. The gene calls are TRBV9 and TRBJ1-1; 11 nucleotides match TRBD1. V shed 5 bases, J shed 2 bases, and the junction held 8 bases outside the gene matches. In germline, CDR1 is SGDLS, CDR2 YYNGEE. This CDR3 has 16 residues. The CDR3 sequence: CASRSPGQGGNTEAFF. Written as DNA, the CDR3 is TGTGCCAGCAGGTCACCGGGACAGGGGGGAAACACTGAAGCTTTCTTT. The full variable domain, completed using reference TRBV9 and TRBJ1-1, is DSGVTQTPKHLITATGQRVTLRCSPRSGDLSVYWYQQSLDQGLQFLIQYYNGEERAKGNILERFSAQQFPDLHSELNLSSLELGDSALYFCASRSPGQGGNTEAFFGQGTRLTVV.

Here the CDR3 DNA reads TGCAGTGCTAGCTCTCCAGCGGAACTGTTTTTT. Translating gives CSASSPAELFF. The genes are TRBV20-1 and TRBJ1-4; D is uncertain. The V end was cut by 3 bases, the J end by 12 bases, with 11 bases between. Germline V gene data show CDR1 as DFQATT and CDR2 as SNEGSKA (reference sequence). CDR3 length: 11 amino acids.

The chain joins TRBV30 to TRBJ2-5, with 10 bases identical to TRBD1. This CDR3 has 14 amino acids. Germline lookup yields CDR1 GTSNPN and CDR2 SVGIG (reference sequence). V lost 8 bases to trimming and J lost 2 bases; unmatched junction nucleotides: 8. CDR3 sequence (DNA): TGTGCCCTAAACCGGGACAGGGGTCAAGAGACCCAGTACTTC. Translated, it gives CALNRDRGQETQYF. The whole variable domain, filled in from reference TRBV30 and TRBJ2-5, reads SQTIHQWPATLVQPVGSPLSLECTVEGTSNPNLYWYRQAAGRGLQLLFYSVGIGQISSEVPQNLSASRPQDRQFILSSKKLLLSDSGFYLCALNRDRGQETQYFGPGTRLLVL.

The chain has TRBV4-3 and TRBJ2-1, with D possibly being TRBD2 (5 bases). Germline V CDR1 and CDR2: LGHNA, YSLEER. V lost 0 bases and J lost 6, with 18 bases in between. The CDR3 is made up of 17 amino acids. CDR3 in amino acids: CASSQDLFGVRGNEQFF. In DNA form, the CDR3 reads TGCGCCAGCAGCCAAGATCTTTTCGGGGTCCGGGGCAATGAGCAGTTCTTC.

The CDR3 DNA follows: TGTGCCAGCAGCTTAAGAGGAGGACTAGCGGAGCAGAACACCGGGGAGCTGTTTTTT. It codes for CASSLRGGLAEQNTGELFF. The chain is built from TRBV7-3 and TRBJ2-2; 10 positions agree with TRBD2. The junction had 9 bases not matched to a gene; V was cut back by 1 base and J by 1 base. Germline V gene lookup returns CDR1 SGHTA and CDR2 FQGTGA. CDR3 length: 19 amino acids. Full variable domain (outside the CDR3, taken from reference TRBV7-3 and TRBJ2-2): GAGVSQTPSNKVTEKGKYVELRCDPISGHTALYWYRQSLGQGPEFLIYFQGTGAADDSGLPNDRFFAVRPEGSVSTLKIQRTERGDSAVYLCASSLRGGLAEQNTGELFFGEGSRLTVL.

The chain recombines TRBV29-1 with TRBJ1-6, with a weak D call TRBD1 (6 bases). The germline CDR1 and CDR2 sequences are SQVTM and ANQGSEA. The V end was cut by 4 bases, the J end by 10 bases, with 14 bases between. The CDR3 runs 13 residues. CDR3 nucleotide sequence: TGCAGCGTTGCACAGGGAGAGGCATCACCCCTCCACTTT. It translates to CSVAQGEASPLHF.

CDR3 loop: CATSAGGADGYTF. The CDR3 DNA sequence: TGTGCCACCAGTGCTGGGGGGGCGGATGGCTACACCTTC. V gene TRBV24-1 combines with J gene TRBJ1-2; D perhaps matches TRBD1 (6 bases). The CDR3 runs to 13 residues. Germline V lookup: CDR1 KGHDR, CDR2 SFDVKD. The V end was cut by 5 bases, the J end by 6 bases, with 12 bases between.

J is TRBJ1-1 and V is TRBV30; D perhaps matches TRBD1 (6 bases). CDR1 is GTSNPN, CDR2 SVGIG, per germline (reference sequence). The CDR3 is 12 amino acids. V was shortened by 3 bases and J by 3 bases, with 8 bases between the two germline ends. In DNA form, the CDR3 reads TGTGCCTGGAGCGGGACATACACTGAAGCTTTCTTT. Translation: CAWSGTYTEAFF.

The rearrangement links TRBV28 to TRBJ1-2; 8 nucleotides match TRBD1. Germline assignment: CDR1 MDHEN and CDR2 SYDVKM. The ends lost 6 bases at V and 7 bases at J; junction bases unmatched: 1. The CDR3 is 11 amino acids. For the CDR3, the DNA is TGTGCCAGCAGGGACAGGGTTGGCTACACCTTC. It encodes CASRDRVGYTF.

The chain combines TRBV5-4 with TRBJ2-2, with D unresolved. Per germline, CDR1 SGHNT and CDR2 YYREEE (reference sequence). V was clipped by 0 bases and J by 7 bases, with 7 bases between them. This CDR3 has 13 residues. The CDR3 DNA follows: TGTGCCAGCAGCTTGGACTTCGGCGGGGAGCTGTTTTTT. Translated: CASSLDFGGELFF.

This clone came up a few times. The chain combines TRBV19 with TRBJ2-1; 7 bases fit TRBD2. V was pared by 4 bases and J by 4 bases, with 10 bases of the junction left unmatched. Looked up from germline, CDR1 is LNHDA and CDR2 is SQIVND (reference sequence). CDR3 length: 16 residues. CDR3 sequence reads: CASSTYRGEGYNEQFF. The CDR3 DNA follows: TGTGCCAGTAGTACCTATCGGGGGGAAGGTTACAATGAGCAGTTCTTC. Full variable domain (remainder filled in from reference TRBV19 and TRBJ2-1): DGGITQSPKYLFRKEGQNVTLSCEQNLNHDAMYWYRQDPGQGLRLIYYSQIVNDFQKGDIAEGYSVSREKKESFPLTVTSAQKNPTAFYLCASSTYRGEGYNEQFFGPGTRLTVL.

The CDR3: CASRIKTGAYNEQFF. CDR3 coding DNA: TGTGCCAGCAGGATCAAGACAGGGGCCTACAATGAGCAGTTCTTC. The chain uses TRBV27 and TRBJ2-1; 8 nucleotides line up with TRBD1. This CDR3 is 15 amino acids long. Germline lookup yields CDR1 MNHEY and CDR2 SMNVEV (reference sequence). J lost 2 bases, V lost 6 bases, and 6 bases had no gene match.

The V and J genes are TRBV6-5 and TRBJ2-2, with unresolved D. V was pared by 3 bases and J by 7 bases, with 9 bases between. The CDR3 has 13 residues. Germline CDR1 and CDR2: MNHEY and SVGAGI. The CDR3 is CASSYRSHGELFF. The CDR3 nucleotides read TGTGCCAGCAGTTATCGGTCCCACGGGGAGCTGTTTTTT.

The chain couples TRBV13 to TRBJ1-3, with unresolved D. Germline V lookup: CDR1 PRHDT, CDR2 FYEKMQ (reference sequence). The V end lost 3 bases, the J end lost 3 bases, and 9 bases lay between the germline ends. The CDR3 contains 14 residues. In DNA form, the CDR3 reads TGTGCCAGCAGCTTCTTGCGTCATGGAAACACCATATATTTT. Amino acids: CASSFLRHGNTIYF.

This clone has more than one count but fewer than ten. The CDR3 sequence is CAWSGHPGELFF. Here the CDR3 DNA reads TGTGCCTGGAGTGGGCATCCCGGGGAGCTGTTTTTT. The genes are TRBV30 and TRBJ2-2, with D unresolved. The CDR3 totals 12 residues. The V end lost 1 base, the J end lost 6 bases, and 6 bases lay between the germline ends. Germline CDR1 reads GTSNPN; CDR2 reads SVGIG (reference sequence).

This chain connects TRBV29-1 to TRBJ2-3; 7 positions agree with TRBD2. V lost 4 bases, J lost 4 bases, and 8 bases stayed unmatched. Germline lookup yields CDR1 SQVTM and CDR2 ANQGSEA. The CDR3 extends over 14 amino acids. DNA for the CDR3: TGCAGCGTTGTTTGGGGGGGATCTCCAGATACGCAGTATTTT. Amino acid sequence: CSVVWGGSPDTQYF.

This clone has a handful of counts. The genes are TRBV4-3 and TRBJ1-4; D possibly corresponds to TRBD1 (5 bases). V dropped 0 bases and J dropped 8 bases, with 13 bases sitting between them. There are 15 residues in the CDR3. Per germline, CDR1 LGHNA and CDR2 YSLEER. As DNA, the CDR3 is TGCGCCAGCAGCCAAGATGGCGGGGGTGGAGAAAAACTGTTTTTT. It yields the protein CASSQDGGGGEKLFF.

The rearrangement joins TRBV2 to TRBJ2-2; D unclear. Germline values: CDR1 SNHLY, CDR2 FYNNEI. This CDR3 is 13 amino acids long. V gave up 7 bases and J gave up 0 bases, with 6 bases separating them. The CDR3 loop reads CASISPNTGELFF. CDR3 bases: TGTGCCAGCATAAGCCCGAACACCGGGGAGCTGTTTTTT.

The V gene is TRBV9, the J gene TRBJ1-5; D unresolved. Trimming took 4 bases from V and 3 from J, leaving 8 bases between them. The CDR3 runs to 13 residues. Germline V gene lookup returns CDR1 SGDLS and CDR2 YYNGEE. The CDR3 protein is CASSTGYNQPQHF. CDR3 sequence (DNA): TGTGCCAGCAGCACGGGTTACAATCAGCCCCAGCATTTT.

V gene TRBV19 combines with J gene TRBJ2-6; weak D call: TRBD1 (5 bases). Germline CDR1 LNHDA, CDR2 SQIVND (reference sequence). CDR3 length: 16 amino acids. The ends were cut back, 3 bases at V and 1 base at J, with 10 bases in the middle. The CDR3 loop reads CASSIRRESGANVLTF. As DNA, the CDR3 is TGTGCCAGTAGTATCCGCAGGGAATCTGGGGCCAACGTCCTGACTTTC.

The genes are TRBV6-2 or TRBV6-3 and TRBJ1-4; 7 bases agree with TRBD1. The CDR3 is made up of 14 amino acids. CDR1 is MNHEY, CDR2 SVGEGT, per germline. V was pared by 5 bases and J by 8 bases, with 8 bases of the junction left unmatched. CDR3 nucleotide sequence: TGTGCCAGCAGTCGACCCGGGACAGTCGAAAAACTGTTTTTT. The encoded protein is CASSRPGTVEKLFF.

The genes are TRBV18 and TRBJ2-7; TRBD1 matches 7 bases. CDR1 is KGHSH and CDR2 is LQKENI in the germline V gene. The ends lost 5 bases at V and 2 bases at J; junction bases unmatched: 6. CDR3 size: 14 residues. The CDR3 region is CASSVDRAPYEQYF. The CDR3 DNA follows: TGTGCCAGCTCAGTTGACAGGGCCCCCTACGAGCAGTACTTC.

The chain combines TRBV29-1 with TRBJ2-7; the match to TRBD2 covers 9 bases. CDR1 and CDR2 (germline): SQVTM, ANQGSEA. This CDR3 is built from 13 residues. Trimming took 5 bases from V and 0 from J; bases not matched to a gene: 2. The CDR3 loop reads CSVSGGSSYEQYF. The CDR3 region has the DNA TGCAGCGTTAGCGGGGGGAGCTCCTACGAGCAGTACTTC.

The chain couples TRBV5-1 to TRBJ2-5; 7 bases map to TRBD1. CDR1 and CDR2 (germline): SGHRS, YFSETQ. This CDR3 contains 14 residues. Trimming took 2 bases from V and 1 from J; bases not matched to a gene: 2. CDR3 DNA sequence: TGCGCCAGCAGCTTAAGACAGGGCCAAGAGACCCAGTACTTC. It is translated as CASSLRQGQETQYF.